This T cell receptor (beta chain) was sequenced during a study of cytomegalovirus exposure and HLA in healthy donors (dated by TCRdb to 2017 to 2019). Describing the broader study: According to an earlier analysis of 587 of the donors, 200 million or so T cells yielded 120 million or so unique TCR beta sequences and around 280 Gb of sequence data. About 300 gigabases of sequencing data and approximately 84 million unique TCR sequences were included in an early release covering about 620 HLA-typed donors. Among the roughly 380 genotyped donors, 81% belonged to the genetic ancestry cluster associated with self-reported Caucasian donors. The study aimed to test whether signatures of past pathogen exposure could be identified by cataloging public T cell receptors. Using immunosequencing, the study profiled T cell repertoires from some 670 subjects and related those repertoires to cytomegalovirus serostatus. In addition to the first cohort of roughly 670 subjects, a separate validation cohort of over 90 different subjects was used. The study combined high-throughput TCR immunosequencing, statistical association of individual TCRs with disease status, and machine learning to predict cytomegalovirus infection status. To study patterns of TCR occurrence, a later analysis re-analyzed previously published TCR beta repertoires from hundreds of donors and added high-resolution HLA genotyping. Rather than drawing on any new phenotypic data, the later analysis identified candidate immune exposures from TCR beta sequences and the way those sequences occurred across donors. An earlier analysis of 500 to 750 of the donors applied high-throughput TCR beta sequencing to assess whether each TCR beta V gene segment acted as functional or pseudogenic. Donor age, sex, ethnicity and CMV serostatus were compiled together with the repertoire data. A later genetic analysis took genome-wide SNP genotypes for about 55% of the roughly 700 donors and used that subset as a discovery cohort. All discovery cohort repertoires had been generated on a single sequencing platform. HLA typing covered class I and class II loci at four-digit resolution. The number of donors typed differed by locus, with about 629-630 for A, B, C, DRB1 and DQB1, around 500 for DQA1, nearly 610 for DPA1, and 400 to 490 for DPB1. A few DR-DQ haplotypes were treated as single units for association and clustering because of strong linkage in the cohort. Among around 400 genotyped donors of the cohort, an average of about 240,000 unique TCR beta nucleotide sequences were sequenced per donor, roughly 18% of them non-productive.

About this clone itself: Its antigen target is currently unknown. Base qualities are not provided; no much larger clone lies one nucleotide away.

The CDR3 numbers 16 residues from cysteine through phenylalanine. The entry retains the CDR3 DNA only, 48 bases that are in frame from base 1. The V and J ends are trimmed by 5 bases and 0 bases, leaving 14 bases between them. CDR1 is given as SEHNR and CDR2 as FQNEAQ, both from the germline V gene (reference sequence). The library relied on the immunoSEQ multiplex PCR assay. For the multiplex PCR, a mixture combining 60 forward primers for TCR Vbeta segments and 13 reverse primers for TCR Jbeta segments was used. The CDR3 region of rearranged TCR beta genes was amplified from genomic DNA with a multiplex PCR assay. The amplified TCR beta libraries were sequenced on the Illumina HiSeq System as 87-base-pair reads. The published analysis was carried out like this. Across the 640 or so repertoires, a later analysis counted 78 million or so unique TCR beta chains, 8.5 million to 12 million of which were shared by at least two donors. A nearest-neighbor algorithm error-corrected the raw reads and collapsed the reads into unique sequences, merging closely related sequences to remove PCR and sequencing errors. CDR3 sequences were aligned to IMGT reference sequences to assign V, D and J gene segments. For a sequence to be retained, at least a six-nucleotide match to both a V gene segment and a J gene segment was required. A rearrangement counted as productive if the CDR3 had no stop codons and remained in frame with V and J, and every other rearrangement counted as non-productive. CDR3 was defined by IMGT convention, running from the second conserved V-encoded cysteine to the conserved J-encoded phenylalanine. In an earlier analysis of just under 600 of the donors, sequences lacking an unambiguous match to a single V gene segment were excluded. An earlier analysis of a few hundred of the donors classified V segments as functional when productive rearrangements were above 56.7% and as segregating when the standard deviation between donors was above 5%. A statistical classification framework was developed to diagnose cytomegalovirus status using the catalog of TCR beta chain sequences. In a later analysis, V and J genes were assigned by comparing TCR nucleotide sequences against IMGT/GENE-DB human TR gene sequences. Using the TCRdist pipeline, a later analysis assigned CDR3 sequences along with most-parsimonious VDJ recombination scenarios. In a later analysis, each TCR beta chain was defined by its CDR3 amino acid sequence together with its V-gene family, and reads without a unique V-gene family were excluded. In a later analysis, nearly 600 highly shared, low-generation-probability nucleotide sequences were removed to address suspected cross-contamination and a sequencing artifact. In a later analysis, a clonal expansion index was calculated for each public chain from normalized within-repertoire ranks of inferred template counts. In a later analysis, generation probabilities were computed with a VDJ recombination model fitted to out-of-frame rearrangements, and the resulting probabilities were checked against IGoR. A later analysis scored TCR-TCR, TCR-HLA and TCR-CMV co-occurrence with hypergeometric tests, applying a repertoire-size bias correction to TCR pairs. To estimate false discovery rates, a later analysis permuted the HLA or CMV assignments 20 times. In a later analysis, co-occurring TCRs were grouped with DBSCAN, and TCRdist sequence similarity was added when clustering was performed within HLA-allele-positive subsets. For co-occurrence clustering, repertoires with fewer than 30,000 or more than 120,000 public chains were excluded, along with five repertoires with anomalous nucleotide sharing. The table comes from immuneACCESS by way of TCRdb, which keeps in-frame sequences with V and J called. Part of the clones is missing from these tables; in studies checked, under half for an unresolved V gene and the rest for unknown reasons. That table gives V, J and clone size, and the DNA gave D and trimming. In all, the sample holds under 45,000 clones, and 50% to 75% of those were seen once. The ten top clones hold 8.7% of the sample.

General conclusions and limits of the study: Linkage disequilibrium might explain the correlated functional status among segregating V segments, but an unknown experimental factor could not be ruled out. Because some donors lacked HLA typing at each locus, the association tests relied only on the typed subset. For the cohort, immune exposure information was limited to CMV serostatus. A later analysis associated 16,951 TCR beta sequences with specific HLA alleles at a false discovery rate of 0.05. A later analysis found that most CMV-associated TCR beta chains appeared HLA-restricted, with HLA associations seemingly driven largely by CMV exposure. Compared with the 666-donor mean, donors in an Asian-associated ancestry cluster had fewer N-insertions in productive TCRs, according to a later genetic analysis. Strong co-occurrence of HLA alleles, especially DR and DQ, made assigning TCR associations to individual alleles difficult. Sequencing depth was assumed to be roughly uniform across donors in the presence/absence analyses, though that assumption may not hold. A later genetic analysis associated a missense DCLRE1C variant with V-gene and J-gene trimming of TCR beta chains, and an independent cohort replicated the association. A further reported finding was that TCR beta sequences accurately predicted the HLA-A and HLA-B alleles for most subjects in the first cohort. Compared with equally common non-associated chains, HLA-associated TCR beta chains in a later analysis were more clonally expanded and had lower generation probabilities. A total of about 150 TCR beta chains were listed by the study as associated with cytomegalovirus. In an earlier analysis of 450 to 750 of the donors, most TCR beta V segments appeared in productive rearrangements about 87% or about 30% of the time, broadly matching IMGT annotations. Only TCR beta chains were sequenced in this cohort, and the absence of alpha or paired-chain data limited detectable features. A cluster of highly shared sequence variants was judged likely to represent a technical artifact of the sequencing pipeline. It was suggested by the authors that the approach could potentially be generalized to other disease states and immunological phenotypes. Three of the identified cytomegalovirus-associated TCR beta chains were confirmed in vitro to be specific for cytomegalovirus antigens. A later analysis found that TCR association rates varied across HLA loci, with DRB1 alleles showing the most associated TCRs and HLA-C alleles the fewest. The 87-base-pair reads could not distinguish some IMGT-functional V segments, including TRBV6-2 and TRBV6-3, so those segments were excluded. In both the original and validation cohorts, the classifier was reported to diagnose cytomegalovirus status with high specificity and sensitivity. In a later analysis, several top co-occurrence clusters were reported to appear linked to parvovirus B19, influenza, CMV and Epstein-Barr virus. Over 15 rarely observed V segments, including chromosome 9 orphons, were excluded from the earlier analysis of several hundred of the donors because counts were too low. Most TCR sequences were observed very rarely across donors, whereas some public TCRs were present in many individuals.

The cohort comprised fewer than 700 healthy bone marrow donors. All cohort members were sampled while nominally healthy, although unrecorded immune exposures were likely present. Of the 690 or so cohort members, 250 to 300 had positive CMV serostatus and around 350 had negative CMV serostatus, and CMV serostatus was not recorded for the donor. Every donor gave a peripheral blood sample, and the peripheral blood mononuclear cells from that sample were used for TCR beta sequencing. Genomic DNA extraction from the blood cell samples was performed with the Qiagen DNeasy Blood Extraction Kit. The specimen was PBMCs. The sequence joins TRBV7-9 to TRBJ1-5; matching of 6 bases hints at TRBD1 as the D gene. The source of this sequence is a human donor in good health. The DNA sequence is as follows: TGTGCCAGCAGCCGAGGGCCACAGGGTAGCAATCAGCCCCAGCATTTT. This sequence encodes CASSRGPQGSNQPQHF.